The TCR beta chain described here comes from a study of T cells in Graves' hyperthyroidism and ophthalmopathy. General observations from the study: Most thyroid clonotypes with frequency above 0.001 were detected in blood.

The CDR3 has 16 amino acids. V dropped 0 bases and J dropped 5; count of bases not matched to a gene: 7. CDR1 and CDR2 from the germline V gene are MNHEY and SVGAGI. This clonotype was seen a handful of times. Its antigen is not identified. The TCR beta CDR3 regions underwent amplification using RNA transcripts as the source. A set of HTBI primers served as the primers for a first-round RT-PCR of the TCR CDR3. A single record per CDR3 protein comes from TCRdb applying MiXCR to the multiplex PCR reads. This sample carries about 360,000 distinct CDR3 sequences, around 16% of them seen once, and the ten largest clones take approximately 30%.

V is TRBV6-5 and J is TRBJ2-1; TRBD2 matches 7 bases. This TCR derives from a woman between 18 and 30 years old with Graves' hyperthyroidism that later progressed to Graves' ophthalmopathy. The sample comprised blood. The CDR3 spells CASSYSASGFNNEQFF. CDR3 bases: TGTGCCAGCAGTTACTCGGCTAGCGGATTTAACAATGAGCAGTTCTTC.